This T cell receptor (beta chain) was identified in a study of blood T cell repertoires in COVID-19. The germline gives CDR1 MGHDK, CDR2 SYGVNS. Trimming cost V 6 bases and J 5 bases, with 14 bases left between them. The CDR3 spans 13 residues. As handled by the study authors: The assay estimated nucleated cells by amplifying reference gene primers. Here immunoSEQ multiplex PCR was the method, and the copy in TCRdb shows in-frame clones only, minus some. V and J calls plus clone size are reproduced from that table; the DNA served to infer D and trimming. The profile shows 200,000 to 300,000 clones, approximately 89% of them singletons.

J is TRBJ2-7 and V is TRBV25-1, with D tentatively TRBD1 (6 bases). Material: peripheral blood. The clonotype comes from a woman under 40 with COVID-19, enrolled during active disease. CDR3 region: CASSETGRNEQYF. CDR3 coding DNA: TGTGCCAGCAGCGAGACAGGACGCAACGAGCAGTACTTC.